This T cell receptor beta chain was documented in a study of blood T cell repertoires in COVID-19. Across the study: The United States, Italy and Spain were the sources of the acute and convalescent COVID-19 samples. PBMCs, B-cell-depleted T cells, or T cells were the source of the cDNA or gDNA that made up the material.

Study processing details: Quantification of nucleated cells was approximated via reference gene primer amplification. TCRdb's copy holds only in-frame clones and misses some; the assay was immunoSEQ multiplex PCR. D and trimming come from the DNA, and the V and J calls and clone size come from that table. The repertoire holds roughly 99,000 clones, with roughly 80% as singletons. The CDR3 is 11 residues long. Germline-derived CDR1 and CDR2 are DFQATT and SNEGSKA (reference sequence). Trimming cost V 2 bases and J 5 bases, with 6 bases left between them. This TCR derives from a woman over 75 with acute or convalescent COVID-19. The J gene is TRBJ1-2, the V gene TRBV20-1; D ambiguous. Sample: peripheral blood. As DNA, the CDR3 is TGCAGTGCTAGAACGGGTTATGGCTACACCTTC. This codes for CSARTGYGYTF.